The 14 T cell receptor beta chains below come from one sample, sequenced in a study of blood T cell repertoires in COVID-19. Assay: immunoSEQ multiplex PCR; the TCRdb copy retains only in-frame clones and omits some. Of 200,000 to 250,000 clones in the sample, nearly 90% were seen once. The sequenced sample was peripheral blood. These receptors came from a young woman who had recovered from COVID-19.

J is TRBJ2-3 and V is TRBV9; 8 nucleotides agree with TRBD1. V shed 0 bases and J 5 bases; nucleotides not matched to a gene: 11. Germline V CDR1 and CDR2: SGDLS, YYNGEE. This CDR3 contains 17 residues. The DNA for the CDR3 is TGTGCCAGCAGCGTAGGATCCAGGGGGCTTCGGGGAGATACGCAGTATTTT. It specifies CASSVGSRGLRGDTQYF.

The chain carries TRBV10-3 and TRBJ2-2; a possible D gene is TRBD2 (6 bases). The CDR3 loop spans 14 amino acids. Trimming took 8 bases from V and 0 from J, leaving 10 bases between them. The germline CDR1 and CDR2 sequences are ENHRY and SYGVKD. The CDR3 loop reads CAIGGWANTGELFF. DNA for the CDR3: TGTGCCATCGGGGGGTGGGCGAACACCGGGGAGCTGTTTTTT.

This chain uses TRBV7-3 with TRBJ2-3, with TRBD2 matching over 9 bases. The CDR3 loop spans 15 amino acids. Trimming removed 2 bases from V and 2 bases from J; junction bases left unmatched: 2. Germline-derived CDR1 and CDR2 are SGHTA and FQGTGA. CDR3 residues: CASSLGGRATDTQYF. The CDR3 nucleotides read TGTGCCAGCAGCTTAGGCGGGAGGGCCACAGATACGCAGTATTTT.

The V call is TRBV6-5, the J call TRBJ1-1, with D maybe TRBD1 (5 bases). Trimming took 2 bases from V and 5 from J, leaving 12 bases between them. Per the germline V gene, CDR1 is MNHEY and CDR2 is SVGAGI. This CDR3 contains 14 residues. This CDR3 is CASSYGGRGTEAFF. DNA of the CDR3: TGTGCCAGCAGTTACGGGGGGAGGGGAACTGAAGCTTTCTTT.

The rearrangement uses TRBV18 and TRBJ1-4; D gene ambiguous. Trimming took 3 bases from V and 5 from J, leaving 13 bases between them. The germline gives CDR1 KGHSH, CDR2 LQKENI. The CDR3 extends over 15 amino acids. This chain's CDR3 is CASSPGLTPNEKLFF. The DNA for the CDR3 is TGTGCCAGCTCACCCGGACTCACGCCAAATGAAAAACTGTTTTTT. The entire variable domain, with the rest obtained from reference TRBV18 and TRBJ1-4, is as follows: NAGVMQNPRHLVRRRGQEARLRCSPMKGHSHVYWYRQLPEEGLKFMVYLQKENIIDESGMPKERFSAEFPKEGPSILRIQQVVRGDSAAYFCASSPGLTPNEKLFFGSGTQLSVL.

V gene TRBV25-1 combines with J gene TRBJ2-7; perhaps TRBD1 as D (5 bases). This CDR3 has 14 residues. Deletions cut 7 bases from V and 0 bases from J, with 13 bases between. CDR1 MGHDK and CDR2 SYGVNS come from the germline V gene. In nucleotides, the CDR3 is TGTGCCAGCACCGACCGGCAGGGCTCCTACGAGCAGTACTTC. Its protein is CASTDRQGSYEQYF.

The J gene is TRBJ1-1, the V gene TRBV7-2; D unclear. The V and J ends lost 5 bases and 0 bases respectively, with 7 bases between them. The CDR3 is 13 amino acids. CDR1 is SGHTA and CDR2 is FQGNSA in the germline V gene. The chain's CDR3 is CASSQLMNTEAFF. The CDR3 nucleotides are TGTGCCAGCAGCCAACTTATGAACACTGAAGCTTTCTTT.

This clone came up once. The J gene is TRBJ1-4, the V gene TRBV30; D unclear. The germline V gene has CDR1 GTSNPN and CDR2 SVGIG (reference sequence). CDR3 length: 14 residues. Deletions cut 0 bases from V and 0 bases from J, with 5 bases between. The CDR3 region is CAWSVLPTNEKLFF. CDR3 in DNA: TGTGCCTGGAGTGTTCTACCAACTAATGAAAAACTGTTTTTT.

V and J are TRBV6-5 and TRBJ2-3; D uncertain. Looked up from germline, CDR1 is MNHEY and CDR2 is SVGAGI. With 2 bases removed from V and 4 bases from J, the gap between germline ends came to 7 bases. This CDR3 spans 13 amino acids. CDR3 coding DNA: TGTGCCAGCAGTTACGGAGCCGCAGATACGCAGTATTTT. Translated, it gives CASSYGAADTQYF.

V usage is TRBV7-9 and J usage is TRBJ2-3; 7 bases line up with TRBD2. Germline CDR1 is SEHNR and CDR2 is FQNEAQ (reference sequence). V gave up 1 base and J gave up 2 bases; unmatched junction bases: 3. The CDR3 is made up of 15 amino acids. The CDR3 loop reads CASSLGLADTDTQYF. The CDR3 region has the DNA TGTGCCAGCAGCTTAGGGCTAGCGGACACAGATACGCAGTATTTT.

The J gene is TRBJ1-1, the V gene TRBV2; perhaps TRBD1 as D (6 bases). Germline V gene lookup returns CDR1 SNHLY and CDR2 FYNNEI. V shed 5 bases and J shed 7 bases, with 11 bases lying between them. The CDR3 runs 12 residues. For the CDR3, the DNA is TGTGCCAGCAGTCAGAACAGGGTTGAAGCTTTCTTT. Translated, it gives CASSQNRVEAFF.

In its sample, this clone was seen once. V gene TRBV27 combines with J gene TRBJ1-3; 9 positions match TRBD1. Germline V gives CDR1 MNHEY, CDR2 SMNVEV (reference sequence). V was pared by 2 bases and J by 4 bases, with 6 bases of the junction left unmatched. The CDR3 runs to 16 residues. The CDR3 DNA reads TGTGCCAGCAGTTTAACCGGGACAGGGCTCGGAAACACCATATATTTT. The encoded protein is CASSLTGTGLGNTIYF.

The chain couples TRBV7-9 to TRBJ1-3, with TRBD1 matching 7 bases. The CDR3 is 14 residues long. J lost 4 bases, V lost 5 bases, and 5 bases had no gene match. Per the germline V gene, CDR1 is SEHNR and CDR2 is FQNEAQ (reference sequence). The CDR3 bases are TGTGCCAGCAGCCCGACAGGGTTAGGAAACACCATATATTTT. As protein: CASSPTGLGNTIYF.

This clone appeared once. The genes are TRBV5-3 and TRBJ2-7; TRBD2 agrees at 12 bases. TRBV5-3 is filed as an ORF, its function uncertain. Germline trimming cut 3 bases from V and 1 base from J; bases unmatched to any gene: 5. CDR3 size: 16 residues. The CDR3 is CARSSWTSGASYEQYF. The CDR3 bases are TGTGCCAGAAGCTCATGGACTAGCGGGGCATCCTACGAGCAGTACTTC.